These 21 T cell receptor beta chains originate from one sample sequenced in a study of cytomegalovirus exposure and HLA in healthy donors. PCR was performed using 60 Vbeta and 13 Jbeta primers. The method was immunoSEQ multiplex PCR; TCRdb's version includes in-frame clones alone and lacks a portion of them. This table has around 100,000 clones, 79% appearing once. Sequenced: PBMCs. Source of these receptors: a woman in her forties in good health and CMV-seronegative.

About this clone itself: At one end, the junction sequence differs from germline, possibly due to a read error. This chain uses TRBV7-2 with TRBJ2-2, with a possible D match to TRBD1 (5 bases). CDR3 length: 14 residues. Per the germline V gene, CDR1 is SGHTA and CDR2 is FQGNSA. DNA of the CDR3: TGTGCCAGCACCTTAAGACAGACCACCGGGGAGCTGTTTTTT. It translates to CASTLRQTTGELFF. Looking up the rest from reference TRBV7-2 and TRBJ2-2 gives the full variable domain: GAGVSQSPSNKVTEKGKDVELRCDPISGHTALYWYRQSLGQGLEFLIYFQGNSAPDKSGLPSDRFSAERTGGSVSTLTIQRTQQEDSAVYLCASTLRQTTGELFFGEGSRLTVL.

This clone was detected only once. The chain combines TRBV28 with TRBJ2-7; 8 positions agree with TRBD1. Per germline, CDR1 MDHEN and CDR2 SYDVKM. The CDR3 totals 14 residues. Trimming removed 10 bases from V and 4 bases from J; junction bases left unmatched: 12. CDR3 nucleotide sequence: TGTGCCACCCAATTGGGACAGGCGAATTACGAGCAGTACTTC. This codes for CATQLGQANYEQYF. Together with reference TRBV28 and TRBJ2-7, the CDR3 gives the full variable domain: DVKVTQSSRYLVKRTGEKVFLECVQDMDHENMFWYRQDPGLGLRLIYFSYDVKMKEKGDIPEGYSVSREKKERFSLILESASTNQTSMYLCATQLGQANYEQYFGPGTRLTVT.

The genes are TRBV28 and TRBJ1-1, with 7 bases lining up with TRBD1. CDR1 and CDR2 (germline): MDHEN, SYDVKM. The CDR3 is 14 amino acids. V dropped 7 bases and J dropped 0; count of bases not matched to a gene: 5. CDR3 bases: TGTGCCAGCAAGGAGGGGACAGTGAACACTGAAGCTTTCTTT. Residues: CASKEGTVNTEAFF.

The rearrangement links TRBV29-1 to TRBJ1-1; 12 bases agree with TRBD1. Germline lookup yields CDR1 SQVTM and CDR2 ANQGSEA. V shed 4 bases, J shed 5 bases, and the junction held 5 bases outside the gene matches. This CDR3 is 14 amino acids long. As DNA, the CDR3 is TGCAGCGTTGGGGACAGGGGGCCGGGGACTGAAGCTTTCTTT. It yields the protein CSVGDRGPGTEAFF.

CDR3 sequence: CASSPTSGGNNEQFF. The CDR3 bases are TGTGCCAGCAGTCCGACTAGCGGGGGAAACAATGAGCAGTTCTTC. The rearrangement joins TRBV14 to TRBJ2-1; 12 positions agree with TRBD2. Per germline, CDR1 SGHDN and CDR2 FVKESK. Germline trimming cut 6 bases from V and 5 bases from J; bases unmatched to any gene: 5. The CDR3 loop spans 15 amino acids.

In DNA form, the CDR3 reads TGTGCCAGCAGCGCGACCGGGACTAGCGGGGGTAGGGAGCAGTACTTC. It encodes CASSATGTSGGREQYF. The chain recombines TRBV7-2 with TRBJ2-7, with 14 positions matching TRBD2. The germline gives CDR1 SGHTA, CDR2 FQGNSA. V lost 5 bases to trimming and J lost 7 bases; unmatched junction nucleotides: 10. The length of the CDR3 is 16 residues.

The rearrangement joins TRBV28 to TRBJ1-6; 8 bases match TRBD1. V lost 7 bases, J lost 1 base, and 12 bases stayed unmatched. This CDR3 has 18 amino acids. The germline CDR1 and CDR2 sequences are MDHEN and SYDVKM. CDR3 protein: CASIPAAGGDSYNSPLHF. The CDR3 DNA sequence: TGTGCCAGCATCCCCGCCGCAGGGGGCGATTCCTATAATTCACCCCTCCACTTT.

This rearrangement joins TRBV28 to TRBJ1-5, with D possibly matching TRBD1 (6 bases). The CDR3 consists of 15 residues. In germline, CDR1 is MDHEN, CDR2 SYDVKM. Trimming stripped 3 bases from V and 7 bases from J, with 16 bases between. In nucleotides, the CDR3 is TGTGCCAGCAGTTTGATTCTGGGGGCTGTGCAGCCCCAGCATTTT. Translated: CASSLILGAVQPQHF. Variable domain in full (rest from reference TRBV28 and TRBJ1-5): DVKVTQSSRYLVKRTGEKVFLECVQDMDHENMFWYRQDPGLGLRLIYFSYDVKMKEKGDIPEGYSVSREKKERFSLILESASTNQTSMYLCASSLILGAVQPQHFGDGTRLSIL.

V is TRBV4-3 and J is TRBJ1-2; the match to TRBD1 covers 7 bases. CDR3 size: 15 residues. V was clipped by 2 bases and J by 7 bases; unmatched bases: 10. In germline, CDR1 is LGHNA, CDR2 YSLEER. The CDR3 reads CASSQLQGILGGYTF. The CDR3 coding sequence is TGCGCCAGCAGCCAATTACAGGGGATCTTAGGTGGCTACACCTTC.

The gene calls are TRBV5-6 and TRBJ1-3; D might be TRBD1 (5 bases). The CDR3 is 15 residues long. Trimming cost V 3 bases and J 0 bases, with 10 bases left between them. Per germline, CDR1 SGHDT and CDR2 YYEEEE. CDR3 nucleotides: TGTGCCAGCAGCTCAGGACACCTCTCTGGAAACACCATATATTTT. Translating it yields CASSSGHLSGNTIYF.

The V gene is TRBV4-1, the J gene TRBJ2-7, with 12 bases that match TRBD1. Per the germline V gene, CDR1 is MGHRA and CDR2 is YSYEKL. The CDR3 is 14 residues long. The junction had 3 bases not matched to a gene; V was cut back by 4 bases and J by 5 bases. This CDR3 reads CASSRDRGQDEQYF. CDR3 in DNA: TGCGCCAGCAGCCGGGACAGGGGGCAGGACGAGCAGTACTTC.

The gene calls are TRBV30 and TRBJ1-1; the D gene is possibly TRBD1 (5 bases). Trimming removed 0 bases from V and 7 bases from J, with 9 bases in between. CDR1 is GTSNPN, CDR2 SVGIG, per germline (reference sequence). CDR3 length equals 12 residues. As DNA, the CDR3 is TGTGCCTGGAGTGTACGTAGGGGTGAAGCTTTCTTT. Its translation: CAWSVRRGEAFF.

In this sample, this clone turned up once. The chain links TRBV29-1 to TRBJ2-1; TRBD2 matches at 12 bases. The CDR3 covers 16 residues. CDR1 is SQVTM, CDR2 ANQGSEA, per germline. V dropped 8 bases and J dropped 7; count of bases not matched to a gene: 15. The CDR3 spells CSPGGASGGAGNEQFF. DNA of the CDR3: TGCAGCCCGGGAGGAGCTAGCGGGGGGGCGGGGAATGAGCAGTTCTTC.

This clone was seen once. The V gene is TRBV18, the J gene TRBJ1-5; 7 nucleotides align to TRBD1. Looked up from germline, CDR1 is KGHSH and CDR2 is LQKENI. V shed 3 bases, J shed 6 bases, and the junction held 8 bases outside the gene matches. This CDR3 has 15 residues. CDR3 loop: CASSPTGDRSQPQHF. CDR3 nucleotide sequence: TGTGCCAGCTCACCCACAGGGGACCGGAGTCAGCCCCAGCATTTT.

This clone was counted once. The CDR3 loop is CASSVGTGGFYEQFF. CDR3 sequence (DNA): TGTGCCAGCAGCGTAGGAACGGGGGGGTTTTATGAGCAGTTCTTC. This chain links TRBV9 with TRBJ2-1, with TRBD2 matching over 8 bases. After removal of 0 bases from V and 8 bases from J, the junction contained 7 bases not matched to a gene. The CDR3 consists of 15 residues. Germline V gives CDR1 SGDLS, CDR2 YYNGEE.

The chain joins TRBV27 to TRBJ2-6; TRBD1 matches at 7 bases. V lost 6 bases, J lost 0 bases, and 11 bases stayed unmatched. Germline V gene data show CDR1 as MNHEY and CDR2 as SMNVEV (reference sequence). The CDR3 consists of 18 residues. The CDR3 spells CASRHRGPISSGANVLTF. The DNA of the CDR3 is TGTGCCAGCAGACACAGGGGCCCTATAAGCTCTGGGGCCAACGTCCTGACTTTC.

V gene TRBV7-8 combines with J gene TRBJ2-3, with D tentatively TRBD1 (5 bases). The CDR3 is 12 residues long. Germline CDR1 is SGHVS and CDR2 is FQNEAQ. With 8 bases removed from V and 2 bases from J, the gap between germline ends came to 8 bases. The CDR3 coding sequence is TGTGCCAGCCAGGGCGTCACAGATACGCAGTATTTT. Residues: CASQGVTDTQYF.

The J gene is TRBJ1-1, the V gene TRBV4-3, with 11 bases lining up with TRBD1. Per the germline V gene, CDR1 is LGHNA and CDR2 is YSLEER. The length of the CDR3 is 14 residues. After removal of 4 bases from V and 4 bases from J, the junction contained 2 bases not matched to a gene. This CDR3 is CASSPGTGGTEAFF. The CDR3 DNA sequence: TGCGCCAGCAGCCCCGGGACAGGGGGCACTGAAGCTTTCTTT.

The CDR3 sequence is CASSSSSYEQYF. DNA for the CDR3: TGTGCCAGTAGTAGCAGCTCCTACGAGCAGTACTTC. The chain uses TRBV19 and TRBJ2-7; D gene unclear. Germline V gene sequence: CDR1 LNHDA, CDR2 SQIVND (reference sequence). The CDR3 spans 12 residues. V was clipped by 4 bases and J by 0 bases, with 4 bases between them.

The rearrangement links TRBV12-5 to TRBJ2-1; weak D call: TRBD2 (5 bases). The length of the CDR3 is 13 residues. V was cut by 6 bases and J by 8 bases, with 14 bases left in between. Germline V CDR1 and CDR2: LGHNT, FRNRAP. The CDR3 reads CASGPPGSDEQFF. As DNA, the CDR3 is TGTGCTAGTGGCCCCCCGGGGAGCGATGAGCAGTTCTTC.

This clone was picked up a small number of times. V gene TRBV7-2 combines with J gene TRBJ2-7, with D unclear. Germline values: CDR1 SGHTA, CDR2 FQGNSA. V gave up 4 bases and J gave up 2 bases, with 9 bases separating them. This CDR3 is built from 13 residues. This chain's CDR3 is CASSSQQAYEQYF. Written as DNA, the CDR3 is TGTGCCAGCAGCTCCCAACAAGCCTACGAGCAGTACTTC.